This entry lists 17 T cell receptor beta chains sequenced from one sample in a study of shared clonotypes between healthy human individuals. Naive CD8 isolation took CD45RO-negative cells positively selected for CCR7 and excluded terminally differentiated effector memory CD45RA+ cells. Repertoires were generated with immunoSEQ multiplex PCR, while TCRdb's copy carries only in-frame clones and drops some. The table shows about 2 million clones, with about 94% occurring only once. Source material: naive CD8+ T cells sorted from blood. These receptors came from a man aged 18 to 29 in good health.

Of note for this clone: Distinct nucleotide sequences in the sample also encode this CDR3. The chain combines TRBV29-1 with TRBJ2-7; unclear D gene. This CDR3 spans 11 amino acids. From germline, CDR1 is SQVTM and CDR2 ANQGSEA. Deletions cut 4 bases from V and 1 base from J, with 5 bases between. Here the CDR3 reads CSVVDSYEQYF. The CDR3 coding sequence is TGCAGCGTTGTGGATTCCTACGAGCAGTACTTC.

This clone was picked up one time. V usage is TRBV9 and J usage is TRBJ2-1; TRBD2 agrees at 14 bases. The CDR3 sequence is 18 residues long. Germline V gene data show CDR1 as SGDLS and CDR2 as YYNGEE. J gave up 0 bases and V 4 bases, and 6 bases lay outside the gene matches. The CDR3 DNA follows: TGTGCCAGCAGCCCCCGGGGGACTAGCGGGAGCTCCTACAATGAGCAGTTCTTC. It codes for CASSPRGTSGSSYNEQFF.

The V and J genes are TRBV7-8 and TRBJ2-5; D may be TRBD1 or TRBD2 (5 bases each). V dropped 1 base and J dropped 4 bases, with 7 bases sitting between them. The CDR3 loop spans 13 amino acids. Germline V gives CDR1 SGHVS, CDR2 FQNEAQ. CDR3 loop: CASSLGGRETQYF. In DNA, the CDR3 is TGTGCCAGCAGCTTAGGGGGACGAGAGACCCAGTACTTC. The full variable domain, rest sourced from reference TRBV7-8 and TRBJ2-5, is GAGVSQSPRYKVAKRGQDVALRCDPISGHVSLFWYQQALGQGPEFLTYFQNEAQLDKSGLPSDRFFAERPEGSVSTLKIQRTQQEDSAVYLCASSLGGRETQYFGPGTRLLVL.

The rearrangement uses TRBV2 and TRBJ1-3; 7 positions agree with TRBD1. Germline values: CDR1 SNHLY, CDR2 FYNNEI. This CDR3 region has 13 residues. The trim removed 3 bases at V and 14 bases at J, leaving 10 bases unmatched. The CDR3 sequence is CASSDGDRNRLYF. The CDR3 coding sequence is TGTGCCAGCAGTGACGGGGACAGAAATAGATTATATTTT. Based on the CDR3 plus reference TRBV2 and TRBJ1-3, the full variable domain is EPEVTQTPSHQVTQMGQEVILRCVPISNHLYFYWYRQILGQKVEFLVSFYNNEISEKSEIFDDQFSVERPDGSNFTLKIRSTKLEDSAMYFCASSDGDRNRLYFGEGSWLTVV.

J is TRBJ1-5 and V is TRBV6-6, with TRBD1 identical over 7 bases. From germline, CDR1 is MNHNY and CDR2 SVGAGI (reference sequence). This CDR3 region has 16 residues. The trim removed 6 bases at V and 6 bases at J, leaving 14 bases unmatched. CDR3 DNA: TGTGCCAGCAGGACCACTCGACAGGGTCTCGGTCAGCCCCAGCATTTT. It translates to CASRTTRQGLGQPQHF.

This chain connects TRBV2 to TRBJ1-2; D gene ambiguous. The CDR3 has 15 amino acids. CDR1 is SNHLY, CDR2 FYNNEI, per germline. V shed 2 bases and J shed 8 bases, with 18 bases lying between them. CDR3 sequence: CASSEPNQFLLGYTF. The CDR3 DNA reads as TGTGCCAGCAGTGAACCTAACCAGTTTCTCCTAGGCTACACCTTC. The entire variable domain, with the rest obtained from reference TRBV2 and TRBJ1-2, is as follows: EPEVTQTPSHQVTQMGQEVILRCVPISNHLYFYWYRQILGQKVEFLVSFYNNEISEKSEIFDDQFSVERPDGSNFTLKIRSTKLEDSAMYFCASSEPNQFLLGYTFGSGTRLTVV.

This chain uses TRBV11-2 with TRBJ1-5, with D hard to call. V dropped 1 base and J dropped 1 base, with 8 bases sitting between them. The CDR3 spans 15 residues. CDR1 is SGHAT, CDR2 FQNNGV, per germline. The DNA for the CDR3 is TGTGCCAGCAGCTTAGGAGTAGTGAGCAATCAGCCCCAGCATTTT. Its translation: CASSLGVVSNQPQHF.

The chain joins TRBV27 to TRBJ2-7; the D gene is possibly TRBD1 (6 bases). This CDR3 comprises 14 residues. Per the germline V gene, CDR1 is MNHEY and CDR2 is SMNVEV (reference sequence). V was trimmed by 8 bases and J by 0 bases, leaving 14 bases between them. CDR3: CASARDTSSYEQYF. CDR3 bases: TGTGCCAGCGCCCGGGACACGTCCTCCTACGAGCAGTACTTC.

V is TRBV30 and J is TRBJ2-1, with D unresolved. V shed 4 bases and J shed 0 bases, with 10 bases lying between them. Germline V CDR1 and CDR2: GTSNPN, SVGIG (reference sequence). This CDR3 region has 14 residues. The CDR3 DNA reads TGTGCCTGGACGGAACGGAGCTCCTACAATGAGCAGTTCTTC. Its protein is CAWTERSSYNEQFF.

The gene calls are TRBV2 and TRBJ2-3; D ambiguous. Trimming cost V 7 bases and J 2 bases, with 10 bases left between them. Looked up from germline, CDR1 is SNHLY and CDR2 is FYNNEI. There are 13 residues in the CDR3. The CDR3 here is CASMNYLTDTQYF. The DNA for the CDR3 is TGTGCCAGCATGAACTATCTCACAGATACGCAGTATTTT.

A single count supports this clone. The chain couples TRBV11-3 to TRBJ2-1, with a possible D match to TRBD2 (6 bases). The CDR3 is made up of 17 amino acids. Germline V CDR1 and CDR2: SGHNT, YENEEA. V lost 1 base, J lost 3 bases, and 16 bases lay in between. The CDR3 region has the DNA TGTGCCAGCAGCTTAGTTCCGGGGGTTTCAGACTACAATGAGCAGTTCTTC. Encoded protein: CASSLVPGVSDYNEQFF.

The CDR3 here is CASRGTFSNQPQHF. The CDR3 nucleotides read TGTGCCAGCAGGGGGACATTTAGCAATCAGCCCCAGCATTTT. The chain joins TRBV2 to TRBJ1-5, with D tentatively TRBD1 (6 bases). This CDR3 comprises 14 residues. Trimming took 6 bases from V and 0 from J, leaving 9 bases between them. CDR1 and CDR2 from the germline V gene are SNHLY and FYNNEI.

The V and J genes are TRBV10-1 and TRBJ1-3, with unresolved D. The germline gives CDR1 WNHNN, CDR2 SYGVQD (reference sequence). V gave up 3 bases and J gave up 0 bases, with 6 bases separating them. CDR3 length: 14 amino acids. The CDR3 spells CASSDGSSGNTIYF. The CDR3 nucleotides are TGCGCCAGCAGTGATGGAAGCTCTGGAAACACCATATATTTT.

The chain is built from TRBV27 and TRBJ2-3, with a weak D call TRBD2 (6 bases). The V gene lost 6 bases and the J gene lost 1 base, with 17 bases spanning the gap. The CDR3 length is 16 residues. The germline gives CDR1 MNHEY, CDR2 SMNVEV (reference sequence). As DNA, the CDR3 is TGTGCCAGCAGCTCGGGACCGGGAGAGGGCACAGATACGCAGTATTTT. Its protein is CASSSGPGEGTDTQYF.

The V and J genes are TRBV9 and TRBJ2-7; D possibly matches TRBD1 or TRBD2 (5 bases each). The CDR3 is 15 amino acids. Germline values: CDR1 SGDLS, CDR2 YYNGEE. Trimming stripped 4 bases from V and 2 bases from J, with 16 bases between. CDR3 in amino acids: CASSSREGPTYEQYF. In nucleotides, the CDR3 is TGTGCCAGCAGCTCCCGCGAGGGGCCCACCTACGAGCAGTACTTC. Full variable domain (missing parts from reference TRBV9 and TRBJ2-7): DSGVTQTPKHLITATGQRVTLRCSPRSGDLSVYWYQQSLDQGLQFLIQYYNGEERAKGNILERFSAQQFPDLHSELNLSSLELGDSALYFCASSSREGPTYEQYFGPGTRLTVT.

The V and J genes are TRBV6-1 and TRBJ1-2, with TRBD1 matching over 9 bases. From germline, CDR1 is MNHNS and CDR2 SASEGT. The CDR3 length is 15 residues. The V segment lost 1 base and the J segment 2 bases; nucleotides outside the gene matches: 2. The chain's CDR3 is CASSEGQGGNYGYTF. The CDR3 region has the DNA TGTGCCAGCAGTGAAGGACAGGGGGGGAACTATGGCTACACCTTC.

About this clone itself: This specimen includes other DNA sequences encoding the same CDR3. The CDR3 loop reads CASSYSRGQVSYEQYF. DNA for the CDR3: TGTGCCAGCAGTTACTCGAGGGGACAGGTCTCCTACGAGCAGTACTTC. The chain employs TRBV6-5 and TRBJ2-7; 8 bases fit TRBD1. This CDR3 contains 16 residues. Germline V gene sequence: CDR1 MNHEY, CDR2 SVGAGI. Germline trimming cut 0 bases from V and 0 bases from J; bases unmatched to any gene: 4.